This TCR beta chain was sequenced during a study of T-cell memory formation after mild COVID-19. Study overall: In these data, TCR clusters were largely donor specific. General study results and limits: Several responding clones turned up in pre-infection memory, indicating that cross-reactive memory may have taken part. For contracting clones, CD4+ ones sat mainly in CM and EM, CD8+ in EMRA.

The CDR3 is 15 residues long. Deletions cut 4 bases from V and 0 bases from J, with 11 bases between. Germline values: CDR1 SEHNR, CDR2 FQNEAQ (reference sequence). TCRdb reprocessed the 5' RACE reads via MiXCR and lists one record per CDR3 protein. There are 550,000 to 600,000 distinct CDR3 sequences in the sample; 17% occur only once, and roughly 8% lies in the top ten. On this clonotype itself: No antigen is known for it.

This TCR derives from an adult woman who had mild COVID-19 (a few samples of this study predate the infection). Cell type and time point are not known. V and J are TRBV7-9 and TRBJ2-3, with D perhaps matching TRBD2 (6 bases). The specimen sequenced was PBMCs or a T cell subset sorted from them (not recorded which). The chain's CDR3 is CASSSGGISTDTQYF. In DNA, the CDR3 is TGTGCCAGCAGCTCCGGAGGGATTAGCACAGATACGCAGTATTTT.